The source of this TCR beta chain is a study of vaccination effects on CD4 cells after COVID-19. Peptide-pool stimulation followed by sequencing identified expanded antigen-specific CD4+ clonotypes in the ViraFEST assay. Following culture for nine to ten days, CD4+ T cells were isolated. Participants completed two doses of the BNT162b2 or mRNA-1273 vaccine. At days 3 and 7, half of the medium was exchanged for IL-2 medium. Study-wide findings and caveats: By a late point after vaccination, infection- and vaccine-induced clones had shrunk markedly through clonal contraction.

CDR1 MGHDK and CDR2 SYGVNS come from the germline V gene. Trimming removed 1 base from V and 8 bases from J, with 11 bases in between. The CDR3 runs to 14 residues. Concerning this clone itself: The antigen is not known.

Clones were sequenced by immunoSEQ multiplex PCR, and TCRdb holds only the in-frame ones, with some missing. The sample lists approximately 26,000 clones; 60% to 80% were seen once. This rearrangement joins TRBV25-1 to TRBJ1-4; D gene unclear. The material sequenced was CD4+ T cells from PBMCs cultured with SARS-CoV-2 spike peptides, taken after COVID-19 vaccination. The sequence was obtained from a human donor who received a COVID-19 vaccine. Some clones in this sample may be carry-over from other donors' samples. The CDR3 nucleotides read TGTGCCAGCAGTGAATCGAGAGGGCCAGAAAAACTGTTTTTT. Amino acid sequence: CASSESRGPEKLFF.